This TCR beta chain appears in the sequencing data of a study of regulatory T cells in long-lasting Graves disease (dated by TCRdb to the early 2020s). Regarding the research as a whole: Persistent Graves' disease was defined as antithyroid drug treatment for over 5 years with persistently positive TSH receptor autoantibodies. Patients with persistent Graves' disease were compared with patients with newly diagnosed Graves' disease using TCR sequencing and RNA sequencing of peripheral blood. The study took place in China and was registered as a clinical trial. A total of approximately 35 samples underwent TCR sequencing: roughly 13 from persistent and around 20 from newly diagnosed Graves' disease patients. Antithyroid drugs had been taken for roughly 10 years on average by persistent Graves' disease patients in the clinical cohort.

Measured from the cysteine to the phenylalanine, the CDR3 is 17 residues long. The retained sequence is limited to the CDR3, 51 bases, with the frame set at the first base. The germline V gene (reference sequence) provides CDR1 LGHDT and CDR2 YNNKEL. At the junction V is shortened by 0 bases and J by 1 base; bases outside the gene matches: 8. This clonotype was detected many times. Its antigen is unknown. The input lacks base qualities; no much larger clone sits a single base away. The receptor library was made with multiplex PCR. The run used an Illumina HiSeq 4000. To build TCR beta libraries, CDR3 regions were amplified by Arm-PCR using iRepertoire HTBI primers. Before sequencing, the PCR products underwent gel purification. Turning to the authors' computational methods: Gene usage analysis of CDR3 amino acid clonotypes relied on the 60 or so TRBV and fewer than 15 TRBJ segments identified across samples. COPE and FqMerger were used to merge filtered high-quality paired reads into contigs. BLAST was used to align contigs to the IMGT TRBV, TRBD and TRBJ reference genes, and CDR3 was defined following IMGT. Any clonotype with a frequency above 0.1% was classified as a highly expanded clone. Shannon entropy was used to measure repertoire diversity, and the Gini coefficient was used to measure V-J evenness. A clonotype found in more than one individual was treated as public. Through fastp at Q25 and MiXCR, TCRdb rebuilt clones from the public reads, retaining in-frame beta chains. Under each unique CDR3 protein, matching rows form one entry showing the most common genes and DNA. TCRdb, not the original authors, processed these V and J calls. A total of roughly 500,000 distinct CDR3 sequences appear in this sample, less than 25% of them only once. About 7.8% of the sample is in the top ten clones.

What this sample's time point label stands for: persistent/refractory GD, antithyroid drugs over 5 years with positive TRAb. For both TCR sequencing and RNA sequencing, RNA was extracted from PBMCs using TRIzol. The diagnosis of Graves' disease followed American Thyroid Association guidelines. The patients came from an endocrinology department in Xi'an, China. From each patient, about 9 milliliters of peripheral blood was collected into an EDTA anticoagulant tube. Ficoll Paque Plus density gradient separation was used to isolate PBMCs, and no additional T cell sorting was done. An Agilent 2100 Bioanalyzer and agarose gel were used to assess RNA quality, and a NanoDrop 2000 was used to measure RNA concentration. What the research found in general, with its limitations: Sequencing and analysis were limited to the TCR beta chain. Preferential use of TRBV28, TRBJ1-2 and TRBJ2-5 was observed in persistent disease, whereas TRBV20-1 and TRBJ2-1 were favored in newly diagnosed disease. Compared with newly diagnosed patients, persistent Graves' disease patients had lower TCR Shannon entropy and fewer highly expanded clones, which suggests clonal expansion. As a limitation, the authors acknowledged that the small sample size may reduce accuracy. A larger number of public clonotypes was shared among persistent patients (approximately 2,500) than among newly diagnosed patients (more than 850). Because the primary lesion, thyroid tissue, could not be accessed, the study looked at peripheral blood alone.

This TCR was sampled from a female donor with Graves disease. This material consisted of peripheral blood mononuclear cells (PBMCs), taken when the disease was refractory, from a patient treated with antithyroid drugs. The chain is made from TRBV3-1 and TRBJ2-7; TRBD2 aligns with 8 central bases. The DNA is as follows: TGTGCCAGCAGCCAAGACCTCACTAGCGGTGTTTCCTACGAGCAGTACTTC. The encoded protein is CASSQDLTSGVSYEQYF.